A single sample gave rise to the 21 T cell receptor beta chains below, sequenced in a study of blood T cell repertoires in COVID-19. Measured with immunoSEQ multiplex PCR; TCRdb has only the in-frame clones, and not every one. In the table there are 390,000 or so clones, 83% of which are singletons. Sequenced: PBMCs or T cells enriched from blood (not recorded which). Source of these receptors: a woman aged 45-59 years who had recovered from COVID-19.

The chain is built from TRBV12-3 or TRBV12-4 and TRBJ1-2; D is uncertain. V lost 4 bases and J lost 8, with 11 bases in between. CDR3 length equals 12 residues. CDR3 loop: CASSYGPAGYTF. DNA of the CDR3: TGTGCCAGCAGTTACGGTCCTGCCGGCTACACCTTC.

This clone has just a few counts. The CDR3 sequence is CASSQEVGQGYSPLHF. In nucleotides, the CDR3 is TGCGCCAGCAGCCAAGAAGTGGGACAGGGATATTCACCCCTCCACTTT. The V call is TRBV4-3, the J call TRBJ1-6, with 9 nucleotides matching TRBD1. This CDR3 spans 16 amino acids. Unmatched junction bases numbered 5, after V lost 0 bases and J lost 8 bases. Per germline, CDR1 LGHNA and CDR2 YSLEER.

The V call is TRBV3-1 (or the pseudogene TRBV3-2), the J call TRBJ1-3, with 7 bases lining up with TRBD1. Trimming at V came to 4 bases and at J to 2 bases, leaving 5 bases not matched to a gene. CDR3 length equals 15 residues. Germline V CDR1 and CDR2: LGHDT, YNNKEL (reference sequence). This chain's CDR3 is CASSPDRATGNTIYF. CDR3 in DNA: TGTGCCAGCAGCCCCGACAGGGCGACTGGAAACACCATATATTTT.

The chain carries TRBV27 and TRBJ2-3; the match to TRBD2 covers 8 bases. V was clipped by 3 bases and J by 5 bases; unmatched bases: 4. CDR3 length: 14 residues. The V gene's germline CDR1 is MNHEY and CDR2 SMNVEV (reference sequence). The chain's CDR3 is CASSLRLAGDTQYF. In DNA form, the CDR3 reads TGTGCCAGCAGTTTGAGGCTAGCGGGAGATACGCAGTATTTT.

The chain combines TRBV18 with TRBJ1-2; 8 positions match TRBD1. Unmatched junction bases numbered 8, after V lost 0 bases and J lost 2 bases. Germline lookup yields CDR1 KGHSH and CDR2 LQKENI. This CDR3 contains 17 residues. CDR3 sequence: CASSPPMAGGGNYGYTF. The CDR3 bases are TGTGCCAGCTCACCACCAATGGCAGGGGGCGGGAACTATGGCTACACCTTC. Complete variable domain (other parts from reference TRBV18 and TRBJ1-2): NAGVMQNPRHLVRRRGQEARLRCSPMKGHSHVYWYRQLPEEGLKFMVYLQKENIIDESGMPKERFSAEFPKEGPSILRIQQVVRGDSAAYFCASSPPMAGGGNYGYTFGSGTRLTVV.

The CDR3 region has the DNA TGTGCCACCAGCACCGTCGATCAGCCCCAGCATTTT. Its protein product is CATSTVDQPQHF. The genes are TRBV15 and TRBJ1-5; D is ambiguous. From germline, CDR1 is LNHNV and CDR2 YYDKDF (reference sequence). Deletions cut 4 bases from V and 5 bases from J, with 6 bases between. The CDR3 has 12 residues.

The chain uses TRBV27 and TRBJ2-7, with 12 bases matching TRBD2. With 5 bases clipped from V and 0 bases from J, the junction kept 5 bases outside the gene matches. The CDR3 contains 16 residues. Looked up from germline, CDR1 is MNHEY and CDR2 is SMNVEV (reference sequence). The CDR3 DNA sequence: TGTGCCAGCAGTCCTTGGACTAGCGGGACCTCCTACGAGCAGTACTTC. As protein: CASSPWTSGTSYEQYF.

The chain joins TRBV5-4 to TRBJ1-5; D might be TRBD1 (6 bases). The germline V and J ends were trimmed by 4 bases and 11 bases, with 19 bases remaining between them. Germline CDR1 is SGHNT and CDR2 is YYREEE (reference sequence). The CDR3 has 14 amino acids. CDR3 region: CASSHGDTPTTQHF. CDR3 bases: TGTGCCAGCAGCCATGGGGACACACCAACCACCCAGCATTTT.

The chain has TRBV30 and TRBJ1-3; 8 bases align to TRBD1. Germline CDR1 GTSNPN, CDR2 SVGIG (reference sequence). Trimming cost V 3 bases and J 0 bases; bases outside gene matches: 4. The length of the CDR3 is 15 residues. CDR3 residues: CAWRRGQDSGNTIYF. The CDR3 DNA sequence: TGTGCCTGGAGAAGGGGACAGGACTCTGGAAACACCATATATTTT.

This rearrangement joins TRBV5-4 to TRBJ1-2; D gene unclear. V was cut by 4 bases and J by 0 bases, with 13 bases left in between. This CDR3 spans 15 amino acids. Germline CDR1 reads SGHNT; CDR2 reads YYREEE (reference sequence). The CDR3 nucleotides read TGTGCCAGCAGCCCGCGGGTATCAACTAACTATGGCTACACCTTC. This sequence encodes CASSPRVSTNYGYTF.

The chain is built from TRBV4-3 and TRBJ2-1, with 8 bases matching TRBD2. The V gene's germline CDR1 is LGHNA and CDR2 YSLEER. V lost 6 bases, J lost 6 bases, and 10 bases stayed unmatched. The CDR3 sequence is 15 residues long. The CDR3 region is CASSITSGEANEQFF. The CDR3 DNA is TGCGCCAGCAGTATAACTAGCGGTGAGGCCAATGAGCAGTTCTTC.

DNA of the CDR3: TGTGCCAGCTCACCCGGACTAGCGGGAGAAGGAGGGTCGGGCACAGATACGCAGTATTTT. The encoded protein is CASSPGLAGEGGSGTDTQYF. This chain connects TRBV18 to TRBJ2-3; 13 bases fit TRBD2. CDR3 size: 20 residues. V shed 3 bases and J 1 base; nucleotides not matched to a gene: 13. Per the germline V gene, CDR1 is KGHSH and CDR2 is LQKENI.

The chain employs TRBV7-3 and TRBJ2-1; no reliable D call. Germline V lookup: CDR1 SGHTA, CDR2 FQGTGA. V lost 2 bases, J lost 8 bases, and 13 bases lay in between. The CDR3 covers 14 residues. CDR3 residues: CASSLGVEKDEQFF. CDR3 in DNA: TGTGCCAGCAGCTTAGGAGTGGAGAAGGATGAGCAGTTCTTC.

The chain uses TRBV7-2 and TRBJ1-3; 7 nucleotides align to TRBD1. Trimming cost V 2 bases and J 2 bases; bases outside gene matches: 0. Looked up from germline, CDR1 is SGHTA and CDR2 is FQGNSA. The CDR3 has 14 residues. Written as DNA, the CDR3 is TGTGCCAGCAGCTTACAGGGGGCTGGAAACACCATATATTTT. Residues: CASSLQGAGNTIYF.

The chain carries TRBV28 and TRBJ2-5, with 7 bases identical to TRBD2. The germline CDR1 and CDR2 sequences are MDHEN and SYDVKM. The CDR3 is made up of 16 amino acids. The V and J ends lost 6 bases and 2 bases, in that order; junction bases with no gene match: 12. Here the CDR3 DNA reads TGTGCCAGCAGCTCCGCCGCAGCGGGACTACAAGAGACCCAGTACTTC. It translates to CASSSAAAGLQETQYF.

The chain combines TRBV11-3 with TRBJ1-4; maybe TRBD1 (5 bases). Trimming took off 6 bases at V and 6 bases at J, with 14 bases between the two ends. This CDR3 comprises 14 residues. Per germline, CDR1 SGHNT and CDR2 YENEEA. CDR3 sequence reads: CASSPGGVDEKLFF. CDR3 in DNA: TGTGCCAGCAGTCCCGGGGGTGTGGATGAAAAACTGTTTTTT.

As DNA, the CDR3 is TGTGCCAGCAGCCGCCCAGGTTACGAGCAGTACTTC. It specifies CASSRPGYEQYF. The chain links TRBV7-8 to TRBJ2-7; D remains ambiguous. There are 12 residues in the CDR3. Germline lookup yields CDR1 SGHVS and CDR2 FQNEAQ. With 5 bases removed from V and 4 bases from J, the gap between germline ends came to 9 bases.

The J gene is TRBJ1-2, the V gene TRBV16, with 10 bases fitting TRBD1. After removal of 0 bases from V and 12 bases from J, the junction contained 4 bases not matched to a gene. The CDR3 loop spans 13 amino acids. Germline CDR1 reads KGHSY; CDR2 reads FQNENV. Here the CDR3 DNA reads TGTGCCAGCAGCCAATCGGGACAGGGGACAAACACCTTC. It codes for CASSQSGQGTNTF.

J is TRBJ2-7 and V is TRBV6-1; 7 bases are a match to TRBD2. CDR3 size: 14 residues. Germline V gives CDR1 MNHNS, CDR2 SASEGT. V lost 1 base, J lost 2 bases, and 2 bases stayed unmatched. The CDR3 protein is CASSEGGLAYEQYF. CDR3 nucleotides: TGTGCCAGCAGTGAAGGTGGACTAGCCTACGAGCAGTACTTC.

The chain links TRBV7-8 to TRBJ2-7; 10 bases line up with TRBD2. The V and J ends lost 5 bases and 7 bases, in that order; junction bases with no gene match: 11. Germline V gene lookup returns CDR1 SGHVS and CDR2 FQNEAQ. This CDR3 region has 15 residues. CDR3 nucleotide sequence: TGTGCCAGCAGCCGAATTCCGGGACTAGCGTCTGAGCAGTACTTC. The encoded protein is CASSRIPGLASEQYF.

The genes are TRBV2 and TRBJ1-2; a weak D match, TRBD1 (6 bases). With 8 bases removed from V and 0 bases from J, the gap between germline ends came to 10 bases. This CDR3 comprises 13 residues. CDR1 and CDR2 (germline): SNHLY, FYNNEI. In nucleotides, the CDR3 is TGTGCCAGCCACAGGGCATCTAACTATGGCTACACCTTC. Translating it yields CASHRASNYGYTF. The full variable domain, with the rest looked up from reference TRBV2 and TRBJ1-2, is EPEVTQTPSHQVTQMGQEVILRCVPISNHLYFYWYRQILGQKVEFLVSFYNNEISEKSEIFDDQFSVERPDGSNFTLKIRSTKLEDSAMYFCASHRASNYGYTFGSGTRLTVV.